One sample yielded the 21 T cell receptor beta chains listed below, sequenced in a study of T cells in Graves' hyperthyroidism and ophthalmopathy. Amplification of TCR beta CDR3 regions used RNA as the template. During a first-round RT-PCR of the TCR CDR3, the HTBI primer set was used. TCRdb called the multiplex PCR reads again in MiXCR, with one record for every CDR3 protein. In the table there are about 530,000 distinct CDR3 sequences, about 15% of which are singletons. Source material: blood. The source of these receptors is a woman under 30 with Graves' ophthalmopathy.

At least ten counts were recorded for this clonotype. The rearrangement uses TRBV6-1 and TRBJ2-7, with 8 bases fitting TRBD1. The V and J ends lost 7 bases and 3 bases, in that order; junction bases with no gene match: 14. The V gene's germline CDR1 is MNHNS and CDR2 SASEGT. The CDR3 spans 16 residues. Here the CDR3 reads CASIRSPDRVGYEQYF. In DNA, the CDR3 is TGTGCCAGCATTCGGTCGCCGGACAGGGTTGGCTACGAGCAGTACTTC.

V usage is TRBV9 and J usage is TRBJ1-1, with a weak D call TRBD1 (5 bases). The CDR3 spans 15 residues. Trimming cost V 4 bases and J 3 bases, with 16 bases left between them. CDR1 is SGDLS and CDR2 is YYNGEE in the germline V gene. CDR3 residues: CASSIQGLGDTEAFF. The CDR3 DNA is TGTGCCAGCAGCATCCAAGGGTTGGGGGACACTGAAGCTTTCTTT.

The gene calls are TRBV5-1 and TRBJ2-1; 8 nucleotides line up with TRBD2. Germline V gene sequence: CDR1 SGHRS, CDR2 YFSETQ. This CDR3 has 14 residues. V trimming: 1 base; J trimming: 9 bases; junction bases outside the gene matches: 6. CDR3: CASSLTGGGAEQFF. CDR3 sequence (DNA): TGCGCCAGCAGCTTGACGGGGGGGGGAGCTGAGCAGTTCTTC. The whole variable domain, filled in from reference TRBV5-1 and TRBJ2-1, reads KAGVTQTPRYLIKTRGQQVTLSCSPISGHRSVSWYQQTPGQGLQFLFEYFSETQRNKGNFPGRFSGRQFSNSRSEMNVSTLELGDSALYLCASSLTGGGAEQFFGPGTRLTVL.

Ten or more counts support this clonotype. The rearrangement links TRBV2 to TRBJ2-5; 7 nucleotides match TRBD2. Germline values: CDR1 SNHLY, CDR2 FYNNEI. The CDR3 contains 15 residues. J gave up 3 bases and V 8 bases, and 12 bases lay outside the gene matches. CDR3 bases: TGTGCCAGCTCTCACCCGGCGGGGGACGAAGAGACCCAGTACTTC. Translation gives CASSHPAGDEETQYF.

This clonotype was recorded many times. This chain links TRBV6-1 with TRBJ1-5, with TRBD1 matching 7 bases. Germline loops: CDR1 MNHNS, CDR2 SASEGT. J was trimmed by 7 bases and V by 4 bases; bases with no gene match: 19. The CDR3 is 18 amino acids. The CDR3 spells CASSGSGLGNRGKQPQHF. The CDR3 DNA sequence: TGTGCCAGCAGTGGCTCGGGCCTCGGAAACAGGGGAAAGCAGCCCCAGCATTTT.

The chain couples TRBV19 to TRBJ1-2; D uncertain. Germline values: CDR1 LNHDA, CDR2 SQIVND (reference sequence). V lost 5 bases, J lost 6 bases, and 19 bases lay in between. The CDR3 is 15 residues long. CDR3 nucleotides: TGTGCCAGTAGTTCGTTGACCGACTTTTCGAATGGCTACACCTTC. Its translation is CASSSLTDFSNGYTF. Together with reference TRBV19 and TRBJ1-2, the CDR3 gives the full variable domain: DGGITQSPKYLFRKEGQNVTLSCEQNLNHDAMYWYRQDPGQGLRLIYYSQIVNDFQKGDIAEGYSVSREKKESFPLTVTSAQKNPTAFYLCASSSLTDFSNGYTFGSGTRLTVV.

V gene TRBV6-6 combines with J gene TRBJ2-1; TRBD2 might be the D (5 bases). Germline V gene data show CDR1 as MNHNY and CDR2 as SVGAGI (reference sequence). This CDR3 spans 17 amino acids. The V gene lost 0 bases and the J gene lost 5 bases, with 17 bases spanning the gap. For the CDR3, the DNA is TGTGCCAGCAGTTACTCTCCAAGGACTGGCAAAGACAATGAGCAGTTCTTC. Translating it yields CASSYSPRTGKDNEQFF.

This rearrangement joins TRBV7-9 to TRBJ2-7, with 11 nucleotides matching TRBD1. Looked up from germline, CDR1 is SEHNR and CDR2 is FQNEAQ (reference sequence). The CDR3 runs 15 residues. J gave up 2 bases and V 0 bases, and 0 bases lay outside the gene matches. In nucleotides, the CDR3 is TGTGCCAGCAGCTTAGCGGACAGGGGGCCCTACGAGCAGTACTTC. This codes for CASSLADRGPYEQYF.

Ten or more counts support this clonotype. For the CDR3, the DNA is TGTGCCAGCAGCTTAGATCAACTTGGGGGTGAGGGCCGTGAGGAGACCCAGTACTTC. It yields the protein CASSLDQLGGEGREETQYF. The chain links TRBV11-2 to TRBJ2-5; D might be TRBD1 or TRBD2, each matching 5 bases. Per the germline V gene, CDR1 is SGHAT and CDR2 is FQNNGV. This CDR3 has 19 amino acids. Trimming left V 0 bases short and J 5 bases short, with 25 bases between. The variable domain in full, with the rest retrieved from reference TRBV11-2 and TRBJ2-5, is EAGVAQSPRYKIIEKRQSVAFWCNPISGHATLYWYQQILGQGPKLLIQFQNNGVVDDSQLPKDRFSAERLKGVDSTLKIQPAKLEDSAVYLCASSLDQLGGEGREETQYFGPGTRLLVL.

The table lists this clonotype with a few counts. The chain links TRBV6-1 to TRBJ2-3; tentative D call: TRBD2 (6 bases). There are 15 residues in the CDR3. Trimming stripped 5 bases from V and 1 base from J, with 13 bases between. CDR1 and CDR2 (germline): MNHNS, SASEGT. For the CDR3, the DNA is TGTGCCAGCAGTTGGCGGGGCGACCGCACAGATACGCAGTATTTT. Protein sequence: CASSWRGDRTDTQYF.

At least ten counts were recorded for this clonotype. The J gene is TRBJ1-5, the V gene TRBV30; D not resolved. Germline CDR1 and CDR2: GTSNPN and SVGIG (reference sequence). The CDR3 covers 14 residues. V lost 0 bases and J lost 2, with 8 bases in between. This CDR3 is CAWSVPVGNQPQHF. The CDR3, as DNA: TGTGCCTGGAGTGTACCGGTGGGCAATCAGCCCCAGCATTTT.

This clonotype was counted many times. V gene TRBV3-1 combines with J gene TRBJ2-5; no firm D call. Germline loops: CDR1 LGHDT, CDR2 YNNKEL (reference sequence). The CDR3 is 15 residues long. The germline V and J ends were trimmed by 0 bases and 2 bases, with 10 bases remaining between them. In DNA, the CDR3 is TGTGCCAGCAGCCAAGATTGGACCGCTCAAGAGACCCAGTACTTC. Protein sequence: CASSQDWTAQETQYF.

This clonotype was seen a handful of times. The chain combines TRBV10-3 with TRBJ1-4; the D gene is possibly TRBD1 (5 bases). This CDR3 has 16 residues. CDR1 is ENHRY and CDR2 is SYGVKD in the germline V gene. V was pared by 0 bases and J by 4 bases, with 12 bases between. CDR3 loop: CAISESDDSLNEKLFF. The CDR3 region has the DNA TGTGCCATCAGTGAGTCTGACGACAGCCTTAATGAAAAACTGTTTTTT.

This clonotype has just a few counts. The rearrangement links TRBV19 to TRBJ1-5, with TRBD1 matching over 11 bases. The J segment lost 7 bases and the V segment lost 4 bases, leaving 9 bases of the junction unmatched. There are 16 residues in the CDR3. The germline V gene has CDR1 LNHDA and CDR2 SQIVND (reference sequence). CDR3 sequence reads: CASSRLPGTGGQPQHF. The CDR3 DNA reads as TGTGCCAGTAGTAGACTTCCCGGGACAGGGGGACAGCCCCAGCATTTT.

This clonotype was seen at least ten times. The chain joins TRBV12-3 or TRBV12-4 to TRBJ2-1, with 9 nucleotides matching TRBD1. CDR3 length: 15 amino acids. J was trimmed by 8 bases and V by 3 bases; bases with no gene match: 8. The CDR3 coding sequence is TGTGCCAGCAGTTTCTGGGACAGGGATTCCGATGAGCAGTTCTTC. Amino acid sequence: CASSFWDRDSDEQFF.

This clonotype has at least ten counts. This sequence joins TRBV11-2 and TRBJ2-3, with D perhaps given as TRBD1 or TRBD2 (5 bases each). V lost 3 bases and J 1 base, leaving 11 bases between the germline ends. This CDR3 comprises 15 residues. Per germline, CDR1 SGHAT and CDR2 FQNNGV. CDR3 coding DNA: TGTGCCAGCAGCTTTATAGGGGACCGCACAGATACGCAGTATTTT. It is translated as CASSFIGDRTDTQYF.

This clonotype occurred many times. The chain is built from TRBV5-1 and TRBJ2-7; D is perhaps TRBD2 (5 bases). The V end lost 3 bases, the J end lost 3 bases, and 13 bases lay between the germline ends. The CDR3 extends over 14 amino acids. Germline V gene data show CDR1 as SGHRS and CDR2 as YFSETQ. CDR3 nucleotide sequence: TGCGCCAGCAGCTCCCAGCGGAATAACTACGAGCAGTACTTC. Protein product: CASSSQRNNYEQYF.

There are many counts of this clonotype. V is TRBV6-2 or TRBV6-3 and J is TRBJ2-7, with TRBD1 identical over 8 bases. Germline V gene data show CDR1 as MNHEY and CDR2 as SVGEGT. The trim removed 1 base at V and 3 bases at J, leaving 5 bases unmatched. This CDR3 region has 15 residues. CDR3 amino acids: CASSYWGQADYEQYF. The CDR3 nucleotides read TGTGCCAGCAGTTACTGGGGACAGGCTGACTACGAGCAGTACTTC.

This clonotype has more than one count but fewer than ten. The gene calls are TRBV11-1 and TRBJ1-6, with a possible D match to TRBD1 (5 bases). The V gene's germline CDR1 is SGHAT and CDR2 FQDESV (reference sequence). Trimming took 5 bases from V and 8 from J, leaving 13 bases between them. The CDR3 totals 14 residues. The CDR3 DNA sequence: TGTGCCAGCAGCGTCAGGGTTGTGGATTCACCCCTCCACTTT. Protein product: CASSVRVVDSPLHF. Based on the CDR3 plus reference TRBV11-1 and TRBJ1-6, the full variable domain is EAEVAQSPRYKITEKSQAVAFWCDPISGHATLYWYRQILGQGPELLVQFQDESVVDDSQLPKDRFSAERLKGVDSTLKIQPAELGDSAMYLCASSVRVVDSPLHFGNGTRLTVT.

This clonotype was recorded at least ten times. This chain connects TRBV28 to TRBJ1-2, with a possible D match to TRBD1 (6 bases). Trimming pared 6 bases from V and 8 bases from J, leaving 22 bases between. The CDR3 extends over 15 amino acids. Germline V gene sequence: CDR1 MDHEN, CDR2 SYDVKM. The CDR3 is CASRTLVQGRGGYTF. The CDR3 region has the DNA TGTGCCAGCAGAACCCTGGTGCAGGGGAGAGGGGGCTACACCTTC.

CDR3 sequence (DNA): TGTGCCAGCAGCCAAATGGGGGGATTGGATGAAAAACTGTTTTTT. Protein product: CASSQMGGLDEKLFF. The rearrangement joins TRBV14 to TRBJ1-4; the D gene is possibly TRBD1 (5 bases). Per germline, CDR1 SGHDN and CDR2 FVKESK. Deletions cut 2 bases from V and 6 bases from J, with 13 bases between. This CDR3 is 15 amino acids long.